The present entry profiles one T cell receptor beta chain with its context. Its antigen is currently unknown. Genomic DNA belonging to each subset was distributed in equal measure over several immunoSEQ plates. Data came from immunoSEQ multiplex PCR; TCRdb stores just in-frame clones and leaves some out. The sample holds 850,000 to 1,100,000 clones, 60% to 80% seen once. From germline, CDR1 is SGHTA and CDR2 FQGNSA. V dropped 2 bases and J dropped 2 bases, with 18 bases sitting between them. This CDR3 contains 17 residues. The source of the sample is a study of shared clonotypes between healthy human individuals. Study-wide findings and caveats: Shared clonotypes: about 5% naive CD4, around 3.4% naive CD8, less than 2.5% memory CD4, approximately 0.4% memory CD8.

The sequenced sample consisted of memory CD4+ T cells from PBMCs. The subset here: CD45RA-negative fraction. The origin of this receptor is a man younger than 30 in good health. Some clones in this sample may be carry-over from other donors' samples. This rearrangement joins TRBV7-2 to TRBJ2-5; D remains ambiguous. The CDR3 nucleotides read TGTGCCAGCAGCTTATTCCGCCCAAGGGCGGCTCAAGAGACCCAGTACTTC. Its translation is CASSLFRPRAAQETQYF.